This record concerns one TCR beta chain sequence. The sample is drawn from a study of Graves' ophthalmopathy and Graves' hyperthyroidism. V lost 8 bases to trimming and J lost 4 bases, with 11 bases between them. From germline, CDR1 is MGHDK and CDR2 SYGVNS. This CDR3 has 13 amino acids. Among the exclusions were patients with other autoimmune diseases, uncontrolled infections, pregnancy or lactation. What supplied the PBMCs was about 10 ml of fresh peripheral blood. CDR3 regions of TCR beta were amplified from RNA transcripts. HTBI primers primed a first-round RT-PCR, and a second-round multiplex PCR followed. One entry per CDR3 protein, called by TCRdb with MiXCR from the multiplex PCR reads. The profile covers about 740,000 distinct CDR3 sequences, with 40% appearing a single time and roughly 46% taken by the ten largest.

The source material was peripheral blood. The gene calls are TRBV25-1 and TRBJ2-2; D not certain. The TCR was taken from an adult man with Graves' ophthalmopathy. CDR3 protein: CASLDGRTGELFF. Written as DNA, the CDR3 is TGTGCCAGCTTAGATGGGCGCACCGGGGAGCTGTTTTTT.